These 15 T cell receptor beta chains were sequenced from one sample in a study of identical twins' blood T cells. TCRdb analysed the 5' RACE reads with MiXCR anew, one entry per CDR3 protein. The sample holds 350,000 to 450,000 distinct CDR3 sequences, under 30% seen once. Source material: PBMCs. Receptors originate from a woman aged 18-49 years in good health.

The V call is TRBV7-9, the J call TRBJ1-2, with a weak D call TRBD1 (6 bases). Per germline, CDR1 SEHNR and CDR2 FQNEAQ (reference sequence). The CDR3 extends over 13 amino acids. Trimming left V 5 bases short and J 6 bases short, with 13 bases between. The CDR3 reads CASSPGGRNGYTF. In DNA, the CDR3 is TGTGCCAGCAGCCCCGGGGGGCGTAATGGCTACACCTTC.

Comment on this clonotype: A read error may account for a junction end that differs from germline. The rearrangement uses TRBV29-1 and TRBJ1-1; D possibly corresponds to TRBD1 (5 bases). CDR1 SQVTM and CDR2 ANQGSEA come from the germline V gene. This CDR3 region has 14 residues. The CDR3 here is CRVAMGQRNTEAFF. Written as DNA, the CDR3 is TGCCGCGTTGCGATGGGGCAGCGGAACACTGAAGCTTTCTTT.

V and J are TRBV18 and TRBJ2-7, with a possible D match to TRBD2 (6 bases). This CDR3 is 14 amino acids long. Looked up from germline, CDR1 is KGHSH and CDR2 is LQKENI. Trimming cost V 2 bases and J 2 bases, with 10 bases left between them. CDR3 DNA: TGTGCCAGCTCACCAGGGACTTCGCCCTACGAGCAGTACTTC. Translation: CASSPGTSPYEQYF.

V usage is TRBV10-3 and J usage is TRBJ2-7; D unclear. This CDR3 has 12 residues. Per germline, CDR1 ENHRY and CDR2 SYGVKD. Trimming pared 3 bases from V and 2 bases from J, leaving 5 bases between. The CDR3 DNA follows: TGTGCCATCAGTGAACGCCCCTACGAGCAGTACTTC. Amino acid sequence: CAISERPYEQYF.

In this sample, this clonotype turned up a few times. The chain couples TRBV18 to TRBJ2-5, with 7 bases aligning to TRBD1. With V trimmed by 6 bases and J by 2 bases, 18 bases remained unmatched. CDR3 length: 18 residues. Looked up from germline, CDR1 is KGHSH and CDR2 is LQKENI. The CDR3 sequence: CASSLPGIWDSQQETQYF. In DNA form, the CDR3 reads TGTGCCAGCTCCCTCCCAGGGATATGGGACAGCCAACAAGAGACCCAGTACTTC.

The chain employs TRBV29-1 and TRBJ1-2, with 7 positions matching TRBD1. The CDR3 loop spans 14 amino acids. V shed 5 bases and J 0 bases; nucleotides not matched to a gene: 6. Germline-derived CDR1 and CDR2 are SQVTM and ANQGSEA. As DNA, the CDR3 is TGCAGCGTTCCTACCGACAGGGCTAACTATGGCTACACCTTC. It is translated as CSVPTDRANYGYTF.

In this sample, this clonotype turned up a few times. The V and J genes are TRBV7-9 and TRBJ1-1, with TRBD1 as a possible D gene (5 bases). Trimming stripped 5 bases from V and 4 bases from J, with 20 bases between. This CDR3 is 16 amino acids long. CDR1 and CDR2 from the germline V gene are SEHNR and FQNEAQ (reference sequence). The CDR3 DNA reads TGTGCCAGCAGCGGAGGGGCAGGGTACGAGGGCACTGAAGCTTTCTTT. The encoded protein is CASSGGAGYEGTEAFF.

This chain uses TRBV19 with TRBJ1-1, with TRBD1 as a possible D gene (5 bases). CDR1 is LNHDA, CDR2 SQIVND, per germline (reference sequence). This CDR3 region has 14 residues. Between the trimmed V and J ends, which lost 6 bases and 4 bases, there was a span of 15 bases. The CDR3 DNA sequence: TGTGCCAGTAGAATTACTCGAGGGACCACTGAAGCTTTCTTT. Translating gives CASRITRGTTEAFF.

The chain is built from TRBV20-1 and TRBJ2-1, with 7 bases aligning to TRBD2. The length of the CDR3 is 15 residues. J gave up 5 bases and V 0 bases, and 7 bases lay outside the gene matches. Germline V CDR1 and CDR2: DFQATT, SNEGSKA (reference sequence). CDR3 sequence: CSARDSGGGNNEQFF. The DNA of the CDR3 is TGCAGTGCTAGAGATTCTGGCGGGGGTAACAATGAGCAGTTCTTC.

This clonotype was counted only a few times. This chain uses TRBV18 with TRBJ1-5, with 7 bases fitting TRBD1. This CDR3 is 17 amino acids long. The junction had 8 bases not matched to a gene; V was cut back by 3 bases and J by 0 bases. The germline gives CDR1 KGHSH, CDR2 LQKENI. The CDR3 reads CASSPWGTDYSNQPQHF. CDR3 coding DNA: TGTGCCAGCTCACCTTGGGGGACAGATTATAGCAATCAGCCCCAGCATTTT.

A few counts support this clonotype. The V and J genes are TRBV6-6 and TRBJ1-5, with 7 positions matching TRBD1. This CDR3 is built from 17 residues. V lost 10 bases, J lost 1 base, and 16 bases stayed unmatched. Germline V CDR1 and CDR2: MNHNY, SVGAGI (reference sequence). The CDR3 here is CATWVGGQIRSNQPQHF. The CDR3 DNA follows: TGTGCCACCTGGGTAGGGGGACAGATCCGAAGCAATCAGCCCCAGCATTTT.

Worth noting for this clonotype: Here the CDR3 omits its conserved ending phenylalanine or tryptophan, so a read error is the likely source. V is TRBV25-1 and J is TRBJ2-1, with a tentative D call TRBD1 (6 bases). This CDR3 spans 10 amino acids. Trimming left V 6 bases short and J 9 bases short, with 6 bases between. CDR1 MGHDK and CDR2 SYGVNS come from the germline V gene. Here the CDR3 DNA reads TGTGCCAGCAGCAGGGGTGAGCAGTTCTCC. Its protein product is CASSRGEQFS.

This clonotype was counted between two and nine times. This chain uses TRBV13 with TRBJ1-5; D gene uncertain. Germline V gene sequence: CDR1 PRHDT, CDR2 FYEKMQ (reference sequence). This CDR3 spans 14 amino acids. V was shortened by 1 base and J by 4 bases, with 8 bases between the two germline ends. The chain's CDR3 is CASSLAPRNQPQHF. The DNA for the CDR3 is TGTGCCAGCAGCTTAGCCCCGAGGAATCAGCCCCAGCATTTT. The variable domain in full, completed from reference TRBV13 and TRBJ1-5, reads AAGVIQSPRHLIKEKRETATLKCYPIPRHDTVYWYQQGPGQDPQFLISFYEKMQSDKGSIPDRFSAQQFSDYHSELNMSSLELGDSALYFCASSLAPRNQPQHFGDGTRLSIL.

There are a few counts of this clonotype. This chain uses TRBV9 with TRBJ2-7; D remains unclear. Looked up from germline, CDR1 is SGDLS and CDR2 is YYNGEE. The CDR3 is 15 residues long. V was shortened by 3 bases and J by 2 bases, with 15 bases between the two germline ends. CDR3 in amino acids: CASSGASSATYEQYF. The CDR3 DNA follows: TGTGCCAGCAGCGGAGCTTCATCGGCAACCTACGAGCAGTACTTC. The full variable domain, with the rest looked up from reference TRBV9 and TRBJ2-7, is DSGVTQTPKHLITATGQRVTLRCSPRSGDLSVYWYQQSLDQGLQFLIQYYNGEERAKGNILERFSAQQFPDLHSELNLSSLELGDSALYFCASSGASSATYEQYFGPGTRLTVT.

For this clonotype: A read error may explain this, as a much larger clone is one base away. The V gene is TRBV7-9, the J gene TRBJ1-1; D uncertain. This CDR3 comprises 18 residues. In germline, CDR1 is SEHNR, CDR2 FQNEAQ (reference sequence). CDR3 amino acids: CANSLWKVMADLDTEAFF. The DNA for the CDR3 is TGTGCCAACAGCTTATGGAAGGTCATGGCGGATCTAGACACTGAAGCTTTCTTT.